These T cell receptor beta chains were read from a single sample in a study of blood T cell repertoires in COVID-19. The repertoire was sequenced with immunoSEQ multiplex PCR; TCRdb's copy has only in-frame clones and lacks some. The sample carries just over 150,000 clones, approximately 82% recorded once. Sequencing used peripheral blood. These TCRs come from a woman aged 50 to 60 with acute or convalescent COVID-19. Each CDR3 is given with its conserved first and last residue. The D gene is left open where the match is weak. A row's size may be missing; if present it is once, few, many or a size class.

cdr3_nt: TGTGCCAGCAGCCAGGGGACAGGCGAAAAAGAGCAGTACTTC
cdr3_aa: CASSQGTGEKEQYF
clone_size: -
v_call: TRBV3-1/TRBV3-2
j_call: TRBJ2-7
d_call: TRBD1

cdr3_nt: TGTGCCAGCAGCTTAGATGACAGCTGGAACACTGAAGCTTTCTTT
cdr3_aa: CASSLDDSWNTEAFF
clone_size: once
v_call: TRBV11-1
j_call: TRBJ1-1
d_call: -

cdr3_nt: TGTGCCAGTAGTATAGGTGGTACGGGTAATGAAAAACTGTTTTTT
cdr3_aa: CASSIGGTGNEKLFF
clone_size: -
v_call: TRBV19
j_call: TRBJ1-4
d_call: -

cdr3_nt: TGTGCCAGCAGTTACGGGTCGGGAGGTAAGGATGAGCAGTTCTTC
cdr3_aa: CASSYGSGGKDEQFF
clone_size: -
v_call: TRBV6-5
j_call: TRBJ2-1
d_call: TRBD2

cdr3_nt: TGCGCCAGCAGCTTACAGGACTCCTACGAGCAGTACTTC
cdr3_aa: CASSLQDSYEQYF
clone_size: once
v_call: TRBV5-1
j_call: TRBJ2-7
d_call: -

cdr3_nt: TGTGCCAGCAGTTTTGCCCCGGTAAGCACTGAAGCTTTCTTT
cdr3_aa: CASSFAPVSTEAFF
clone_size: -
v_call: TRBV28
j_call: TRBJ1-1
d_call: -

cdr3_nt: TGTGCCAACAGCCCATGGGCAGGCAACTCTGGAAACACCATATATTTT
cdr3_aa: CANSPWAGNSGNTIYF
clone_size: -
v_call: TRBV14
j_call: TRBJ1-3
d_call: -

cdr3_nt: TGTGCCAGCAGTGAGATGGCTGCAGGACAAGAGACCCAGTACTTC
cdr3_aa: CASSEMAAGQETQYF
clone_size: once
v_call: TRBV6-1
j_call: TRBJ2-5
d_call: -

cdr3_nt: TGTGCCAGCACCCTGTGGGCAGGGGGCGGGACCGGGGAGCTGTTTTTT
cdr3_aa: CASTLWAGGGTGELFF
clone_size: -
v_call: TRBV5-5
j_call: TRBJ2-2
d_call: TRBD1

cdr3_nt: TGTGCCAGCAGCTTAGCAGGGGGGCCCTACGAGCAGTACTTC
cdr3_aa: CASSLAGGPYEQYF
clone_size: medium-sized
v_call: TRBV5-6
j_call: TRBJ2-7
d_call: -

cdr3_nt: TGTGCCAGCAGTCTATCCGCGGGGCATGGCTACACCTTC
cdr3_aa: CASSLSAGHGYTF
clone_size: -
v_call: TRBV27
j_call: TRBJ1-2
d_call: -

cdr3_nt: TGTGCCATCAGTGGAAAGGCCGGGACAGGGGATCATGGCTACACCTTC
cdr3_aa: CAISGKAGTGDHGYTF
clone_size: -
v_call: TRBV10-3
j_call: TRBJ1-2
d_call: TRBD1

cdr3_nt: TGTGCCAGCAGCTTACCGTCGGATACGCAGTATTTT
cdr3_aa: CASSLPSDTQYF
clone_size: -
v_call: TRBV7-3
j_call: TRBJ2-3
d_call: -

cdr3_nt: TGTGCCAGCAGCCGATCTGGGGGACAGAAAACCGGGGAGCTGTTTTTT
cdr3_aa: CASSRSGGQKTGELFF
clone_size: once
v_call: TRBV4-2
j_call: TRBJ2-2
d_call: TRBD1

cdr3_nt: TGTGCCAGCAGCGTAGATTGGGCTAGCGGGAGCGAGACCCAGTACTTC
cdr3_aa: CASSVDWASGSETQYF
clone_size: -
v_call: TRBV9
j_call: TRBJ2-5
d_call: TRBD2

cdr3_nt: TGTGCCAGCAGTACCAGGGGAGATCCTTCCTACAATGAGCAGTTCTTC
cdr3_aa: CASSTRGDPSYNEQFF
clone_size: -
v_call: TRBV25-1
j_call: TRBJ2-1
d_call: -

cdr3_nt: TGTGCCAGCAGCTTAGAAGGGTTGTGGACTAGCGTAGAGCAGTTCTTC
cdr3_aa: CASSLEGLWTSVEQFF
clone_size: -
v_call: TRBV11-2
j_call: TRBJ2-1
d_call: TRBD2

cdr3_nt: TGTGCCTGGAGTGTCGAGTACTCGGGTTGGTCGCCAGATACGCAGTATTTT
cdr3_aa: CAWSVEYSGWSPDTQYF
clone_size: -
v_call: TRBV30
j_call: TRBJ2-3
d_call: -

cdr3_nt: TGTGCCATCAGTGAGCAAACGACAGGGGCCAATTCACCCCTCCACTTT
cdr3_aa: CAISEQTTGANSPLHF
clone_size: -
v_call: TRBV10-3
j_call: TRBJ1-6
d_call: TRBD1

cdr3_nt: TGTGCCAGCAGCCTACAGGGAGCTAACTATGGCTACACCTTC
cdr3_aa: CASSLQGANYGYTF
clone_size: -
v_call: TRBV2
j_call: TRBJ1-2
d_call: -

cdr3_nt: TGTGCCACCAGTGACCCCGGGACAGGGGCGGAGGAGACCCAGTACTTC
cdr3_aa: CATSDPGTGAEETQYF
clone_size: -
v_call: TRBV24-1
j_call: TRBJ2-5
d_call: TRBD1

cdr3_nt: TGTGCCAGCAGCTTAGGAAGTTTGACAGCTCAAGAGACCCAGTACTTC
cdr3_aa: CASSLGSLTAQETQYF
clone_size: -
v_call: TRBV7-6
j_call: TRBJ2-5
d_call: -

cdr3_nt: TGTGCCAGCAGTTATGCGGCAGGGGGCTTCAACGAGCAGTACTTC
cdr3_aa: CASSYAAGGFNEQYF
clone_size: -
v_call: TRBV6-2/TRBV6-3
j_call: TRBJ2-7
d_call: TRBD1

cdr3_nt: TGTGCCAGCAGTTCCCGACAGGGTGAGACCCAGTACTTC
cdr3_aa: CASSSRQGETQYF
clone_size: -
v_call: TRBV6-5
j_call: TRBJ2-5
d_call: TRBD1

cdr3_nt: TGTGCCATCCAGCCGGGACAACCACAAGAGACCCAGTACTTC
cdr3_aa: CAIQPGQPQETQYF
clone_size: -
v_call: TRBV2
j_call: TRBJ2-5
d_call: -

cdr3_nt: TGTGCCAGCAGCGTACGAATTAGCGGGGCCTACAATGAGCAGTTCTTC
cdr3_aa: CASSVRISGAYNEQFF
clone_size: once
v_call: TRBV9
j_call: TRBJ2-1
d_call: TRBD2

cdr3_nt: TGTGCCAGCAAAGGGTCAGGGGATAATTCACCCCTCCACTTT
cdr3_aa: CASKGSGDNSPLHF
clone_size: -
v_call: TRBV25-1
j_call: TRBJ1-6
d_call: -

cdr3_nt: TGTGCCACCAGTGACCCGGGACAGGGCCCCTACGAGCAGTACTTC
cdr3_aa: CATSDPGQGPYEQYF
clone_size: -
v_call: TRBV24-1
j_call: TRBJ2-7
d_call: TRBD1

cdr3_nt: TGTGCCAGCAGCTTCGTGGGGGGCACTGAAGCTTTCTTT
cdr3_aa: CASSFVGGTEAFF
clone_size: -
v_call: TRBV7-9
j_call: TRBJ1-1
d_call: -

cdr3_nt: TGTGCCAGCAGCTTAATGGGGCAGGGCGGTCAGCCCCAGCATTTT
cdr3_aa: CASSLMGQGGQPQHF
clone_size: -
v_call: TRBV7-8
j_call: TRBJ1-5
d_call: -

cdr3_nt: TGTGCCAGCAGTGATGTGACAGGGGCTAGCGGGAGGGTCCCCTACGAGCAGTACTTC
cdr3_aa: CASSDVTGASGRVPYEQYF
clone_size: -
v_call: TRBV6-1
j_call: TRBJ2-7
d_call: TRBD2

cdr3_nt: TGTGCCAGCAGCGGGACCAGCGGGAGTTACAATGAGCAGTTCTTC
cdr3_aa: CASSGTSGSYNEQFF
clone_size: -
v_call: TRBV5-4
j_call: TRBJ2-1
d_call: TRBD2

cdr3_nt: TGTGCCAGCAGCCACGGGACAGGTCAAGAGACCCAGTACTTC
cdr3_aa: CASSHGTGQETQYF
clone_size: once
v_call: TRBV13
j_call: TRBJ2-5
d_call: TRBD1

cdr3_nt: TGTGCCAGCAGCTTATCGGGGGGCCGGGAGACCCAGTACTTC
cdr3_aa: CASSLSGGRETQYF
clone_size: -
v_call: TRBV11-2
j_call: TRBJ2-5
d_call: -

cdr3_nt: TGTGCCAGCAGCTTATACACTAGCGGGGAGGGTGAGCAGTACTTC
cdr3_aa: CASSLYTSGEGEQYF
clone_size: -
v_call: TRBV7-2
j_call: TRBJ2-7
d_call: TRBD2

cdr3_nt: TGTGCCAGCAGCGCCACCCAGGGGGTGGGCTACACCTTC
cdr3_aa: CASSATQGVGYTF
clone_size: -
v_call: TRBV9
j_call: TRBJ1-2
d_call: TRBD1

cdr3_nt: TGCGCCAGCAGCCAAGATCTAACAACAGCGGGTAACACCATATATTTT
cdr3_aa: CASSQDLTTAGNTIYF
clone_size: -
v_call: TRBV4-3
j_call: TRBJ1-3
d_call: -

cdr3_nt: TGTGCCAGCAGTTACAGGGGGCTCGGTGAGCAGTTCTTC
cdr3_aa: CASSYRGLGEQFF
clone_size: -
v_call: TRBV6-5
j_call: TRBJ2-1
d_call: TRBD1

cdr3_nt: TGTGCCAGCAGCGTAGGTTTGGGGTGGGACAGTGAAGCTTTCTTT
cdr3_aa: CASSVGLGWDSEAFF
clone_size: -
v_call: TRBV9
j_call: TRBJ1-1
d_call: TRBD1

cdr3_nt: TGTGCCAGCAGCCTGGGACAGGGGTACTACGAGCAGTACTTC
cdr3_aa: CASSLGQGYYEQYF
clone_size: -
v_call: TRBV3-1/TRBV3-2
j_call: TRBJ2-7
d_call: TRBD1

cdr3_nt: TGTGCCAGTAGTTTGATTTTCGGCGGCTCCTACAATGAGCAGTTCTTC
cdr3_aa: CASSLIFGGSYNEQFF
clone_size: -
v_call: TRBV19
j_call: TRBJ2-1
d_call: -